This T cell receptor beta chain was documented in a study of T cell changes during pregnancy in multiple sclerosis. Sequencing was performed with immunoSEQ multiplex PCR; in TCRdb, only in-frame clones are kept and a portion is missing. This sample has roughly 60,000 clones, with roughly 92% found just once. The CDR3 covers 13 residues. CDR1 and CDR2 from the germline V gene are ENHRY and SYGVKD. The V end lost 2 bases, the J end lost 8 bases, and 10 bases lay between the germline ends. The rearrangement joins TRBV10-3 to TRBJ2-1; D is uncertain. Sequenced material: peripheral blood, taken in the second trimester of pregnancy. The TCR sequence derives from a female donor with multiple sclerosis, enrolled in a pregnancy study. CDR3 DNA sequence: TGTGCCATCAGTGAGGACTCCTCGGATGAGCAGTTCTTC. Translating gives CAISEDSSDEQFF.